The 31 T cell receptor beta chains below come from one sample, sequenced in a study of cytomegalovirus exposure and HLA in healthy donors. 13 Jbeta primers and 60 Vbeta primers were used for the PCR. TCRdb's table, derived via immunoSEQ multiplex PCR, lists solely in-frame clones and lacks some. The sample lists 200,000 or so clones, roughly 80% occurring once. The sample comprised PBMCs. Receptors were obtained from a woman in her 40s in good health and CMV-seronegative.

There are a few counts of this clone. V gene TRBV27 combines with J gene TRBJ1-1, with 7 bases matching TRBD1. There are 13 residues in the CDR3. With V trimmed by 6 bases and J by 11 bases, 12 bases remained unmatched. Germline V gene lookup returns CDR1 MNHEY and CDR2 SMNVEV (reference sequence). The CDR3 loop is CASSRDRVGVAFF. The CDR3 bases are TGTGCCAGCAGCCGAGACAGGGTGGGGGTGGCTTTCTTT.

This clone was observed a few times. V is TRBV5-1 and J is TRBJ1-1; D is unclear. CDR3 length: 16 amino acids. Trimming removed 4 bases at V and 3 bases at J, with 19 bases between. Germline V gene lookup returns CDR1 SGHRS and CDR2 YFSETQ. DNA for the CDR3: TGCGCCAGCAGCCAAGGTGACTACCCCGGCGACACTGAAGCTTTCTTT. It encodes CASSQGDYPGDTEAFF. Drawing the rest from reference TRBV5-1 and TRBJ1-1, the complete variable domain is KAGVTQTPRYLIKTRGQQVTLSCSPISGHRSVSWYQQTPGQGLQFLFEYFSETQRNKGNFPGRFSGRQFSNSRSEMNVSTLELGDSALYLCASSQGDYPGDTEAFFGQGTRLTVV.

The chain employs TRBV4-2 and TRBJ2-7, with 14 bases lining up with TRBD2. The length of the CDR3 is 17 residues. Trimming removed 5 bases from V and 9 bases from J; junction bases left unmatched: 15. Germline CDR1 and CDR2: LGHNA and YNFKEQ. CDR3 protein: CASSGQDLGTSGGVQYF. The CDR3, as DNA: TGTGCCAGCAGCGGACAAGACTTAGGGACTAGCGGGGGCGTGCAGTACTTC.

The gene calls are TRBV29-1 and TRBJ2-3, with TRBD2 identical over 15 bases. The junction had 7 bases not matched to a gene; V was cut back by 4 bases and J by 11 bases. This CDR3 spans 14 amino acids. The germline V gene encodes CDR1 SQVTM and CDR2 ANQGSEA. CDR3 in DNA: TGCAGCGTTGCGACCGGGACTAGCGGGGGGAAGCAGTATTTT. As protein: CSVATGTSGGKQYF.

V is TRBV25-1 and J is TRBJ1-3, with TRBD1 identical over 8 bases. In germline, CDR1 is MGHDK, CDR2 SYGVNS. The CDR3 loop spans 13 amino acids. The J segment lost 8 bases and the V segment lost 3 bases, leaving 3 bases of the junction unmatched. CDR3 coding DNA: TGTGCCAGCAGTGAGCAGGGGGCGGACACCATATATTTT. Translation gives CASSEQGADTIYF.

Worth noting for this clone: Other DNA sequences in this specimen translate into the identical CDR3. The chain combines TRBV7-9 with TRBJ2-7, with 8 bases aligning to TRBD1. CDR3 length: 15 residues. From germline, CDR1 is SEHNR and CDR2 FQNEAQ (reference sequence). V shed 4 bases, J shed 3 bases, and the junction held 8 bases outside the gene matches. Written as DNA, the CDR3 is TGTGCCAGCAGCTCTACAGGACAGGGATACTACGAGCAGTACTTC. Translation gives CASSSTGQGYYEQYF.

V usage is TRBV7-9 and J usage is TRBJ1-3, with TRBD1 identical over 9 bases. There are 15 residues in the CDR3. Looked up from germline, CDR1 is SEHNR and CDR2 is FQNEAQ (reference sequence). The trim removed 5 bases at V and 2 bases at J, leaving 4 bases unmatched. The CDR3 coding sequence is TGTGCCAGCAGCCTCGGGACAGGGACTGGAAACACCATATATTTT. This translates into CASSLGTGTGNTIYF. Based on the CDR3 plus reference TRBV7-9 and TRBJ1-3, the full variable domain is DTGVSQNPRHKITKRGQNVTFRCDPISEHNRLYWYRQTLGQGPEFLTYFQNEAQLEKSRLLSDRFSAERPKGSFSTLEIQRTEQGDSAMYLCASSLGTGTGNTIYFGEGSWLTVV.

The chain uses TRBV2 and TRBJ2-1; TRBD2 matches at 9 bases. The V segment lost 3 bases and the J segment 3 bases; nucleotides outside the gene matches: 9. Germline V gene lookup returns CDR1 SNHLY and CDR2 FYNNEI. This CDR3 contains 17 residues. For the CDR3, the DNA is TGTGCCAGCAGTGATGGTGTGGCTAGCGGGATCTACAATGAGCAGTTCTTC. Translated: CASSDGVASGIYNEQFF.

The gene calls are TRBV5-4 and TRBJ2-1, with D tentatively TRBD1 (5 bases). CDR1 and CDR2 (germline): SGHNT, YYREEE (reference sequence). The CDR3 extends over 14 amino acids. V was shortened by 1 base and J by 3 bases, with 8 bases between the two germline ends. Here the CDR3 reads CASSLTGSYNEQFF. DNA for the CDR3: TGTGCCAGCAGCTTGACAGGTAGCTACAATGAGCAGTTCTTC.

Only one count was recorded for this clone. The J gene is TRBJ2-4, the V gene TRBV25-1, with 9 nucleotides matching TRBD2. The CDR3 covers 17 residues. The germline V gene has CDR1 MGHDK and CDR2 SYGVNS. The J segment lost 5 bases and the V segment lost 3 bases, leaving 11 bases of the junction unmatched. CDR3 DNA: TGTGCCAGCAGTGACGGTCTTAGCGGGAGATACCAAAACATTCAGTACTTC. Its translation is CASSDGLSGRYQNIQYF.

As regards this clone: Additional DNA sequences in this sample encode the identical CDR3. This sequence joins TRBV7-9 and TRBJ1-5; D ambiguous. The CDR3 contains 14 residues. Germline lookup yields CDR1 SEHNR and CDR2 FQNEAQ (reference sequence). Deletions cut 3 bases from V and 4 bases from J, with 10 bases between. CDR3 bases: TGTGCCAGCAGCTTTGCAGGATCTAATCAGCCCCAGCATTTT. This encodes CASSFAGSNQPQHF.

This clone turned up a few times. This chain joins TRBV4-1 and TRBJ2-7; 8 bases are a match to TRBD2. J lost 0 bases, V lost 4 bases, and 14 bases had no gene match. Germline V gives CDR1 MGHRA, CDR2 YSYEKL. The CDR3 sequence is 18 residues long. The CDR3 DNA is TGCGCCAGCAGCCCGGGGGTACTAGCGGCACTTAGCTCCTACGAGCAGTACTTC. Translating gives CASSPGVLAALSSYEQYF.

The rearrangement uses TRBV29-1 and TRBJ1-2, with 9 bases matching TRBD1. The germline CDR1 and CDR2 sequences are SQVTM and ANQGSEA. V was clipped by 6 bases and J by 4 bases; unmatched bases: 6. CDR3 size: 13 residues. In DNA, the CDR3 is TGCAGCGTCCGGACAGGGGAGAGCTATGGCTACACCTTC. Amino acids: CSVRTGESYGYTF.

The V gene is TRBV5-4, the J gene TRBJ1-1; 8 bases map to TRBD1. CDR1 is SGHNT, CDR2 YYREEE, per germline (reference sequence). With V trimmed by 4 bases and J by 1 base, 0 bases remained unmatched. CDR3 length: 13 residues. DNA of the CDR3: TGTGCCAGCAGCGGACAGGGGAACACTGAAGCTTTCTTT. It is translated as CASSGQGNTEAFF.

The chain employs TRBV5-1 and TRBJ1-4; 10 bases agree with TRBD1. This CDR3 comprises 15 residues. Germline V lookup: CDR1 SGHRS, CDR2 YFSETQ. With 2 bases clipped from V and 8 bases from J, the junction kept 6 bases outside the gene matches. Written as DNA, the CDR3 is TGCGCCAGCAGCTTCGGGACAGGGGTATGGGAAAAACTGTTTTTT. This sequence encodes CASSFGTGVWEKLFF.

The chain employs TRBV5-1 and TRBJ2-1; TRBD2 matches 11 bases. This CDR3 comprises 15 residues. Germline-derived CDR1 and CDR2 are SGHRS and YFSETQ. Unmatched junction bases numbered 4, after V lost 3 bases and J lost 5 bases. CDR3 sequence reads: CASSSGTSGNNEQFF. The CDR3 nucleotides read TGCGCCAGCAGCTCGGGGACTAGCGGCAACAATGAGCAGTTCTTC.

The chain joins TRBV6-1 to TRBJ2-7, with a weak D call TRBD1 (5 bases). The germline V gene has CDR1 MNHNS and CDR2 SASEGT. This CDR3 region has 13 residues. Trimming pared 4 bases from V and 3 bases from J, leaving 10 bases between. This CDR3 is CASSASDSYEQYF. The CDR3 DNA reads as TGTGCCAGCAGTGCATCAGACAGCTACGAGCAGTACTTC.

The genes are TRBV15 and TRBJ2-1; 7 bases are shared with TRBD2. The germline V gene has CDR1 LNHNV and CDR2 YYDKDF (reference sequence). There are 16 residues in the CDR3. Losses at the gene ends were 3 bases for V and 2 bases for J; bases not matched to a gene: 7. In nucleotides, the CDR3 is TGTGCCACCAGCAGGTCTAGCGGACGAACCTACAATGAGCAGTTCTTC. Its translation: CATSRSSGRTYNEQFF.

This rearrangement joins TRBV11-3 to TRBJ2-7, with 7 bases that match TRBD2. Germline CDR1 is SGHNT and CDR2 is YENEEA. Trimming took 5 bases from V and 4 from J; bases not matched to a gene: 5. This CDR3 contains 13 residues. CDR3 in DNA: TGTGCCAGCAGCCCATCTAGCGGATACGAGCAGTACTTC. It is translated as CASSPSSGYEQYF.

This rearrangement joins TRBV5-1 to TRBJ2-6; TRBD1 is a possible D gene (5 bases). CDR1 is SGHRS and CDR2 is YFSETQ in the germline V gene. The CDR3 is 16 amino acids. V lost 1 base, J lost 6 bases, and 14 bases lay in between. As DNA, the CDR3 is TGCGCCAGCAGCTTGCAGAGTTTAGGGGTGGCCAACGTCCTGACTTTC. As protein: CASSLQSLGVANVLTF.

This sequence joins TRBV6-6 and TRBJ2-5, with 7 bases aligning to TRBD2. The CDR3 runs to 15 residues. Germline-derived CDR1 and CDR2 are MNHNY and SVGAGI (reference sequence). Trimming cost V 2 bases and J 11 bases; bases outside gene matches: 14. The CDR3 DNA reads as TGTGCCAGCAGTTACCCCGGGCTGGGGGGAGGGGAGCAGTACTTC. This gives the protein CASSYPGLGGGEQYF.

V gene TRBV28 combines with J gene TRBJ2-5; 8 nucleotides align to TRBD2. The CDR3 consists of 15 residues. The ends lost 5 bases at V and 5 bases at J; junction bases unmatched: 10. Per germline, CDR1 MDHEN and CDR2 SYDVKM. CDR3 in DNA: TGTGCCAGCAGTCCTTACCAAGCGGGAGCGGAGACCCAGTACTTC. Protein: CASSPYQAGAETQYF.

V usage is TRBV18 and J usage is TRBJ2-7; D not certain. This CDR3 comprises 13 residues. The germline V and J ends were trimmed by 5 bases and 4 bases, with 12 bases remaining between them. CDR1 and CDR2 (germline): KGHSH, LQKENI. CDR3 DNA: TGTGCCAGCTCAACATATACCCCGTACGAGCAGTACTTC. It translates to CASSTYTPYEQYF.

The count of this clone is one. The chain carries TRBV7-6 and TRBJ2-5, with 7 bases fitting TRBD2. The CDR3 is made up of 15 amino acids. Per the germline V gene, CDR1 is SGHVS and CDR2 is FNYEAQ. With 6 bases clipped from V and 2 bases from J, the junction kept 9 bases outside the gene matches. The CDR3 region is CASRGGRNQQETQYF. The CDR3 DNA is TGTGCCAGCAGGGGAGGGAGGAATCAACAAGAGACCCAGTACTTC. The complete variable domain, with remaining parts taken from reference TRBV7-6 and TRBJ2-5, reads GAGVSQSPRYKVTKRGQDVALRCDPISGHVSLYWYRQALGQGPEFLTYFNYEAQQDKSGLPNDRFSAERPEGSISTLTIQRTEQRDSAMYRCASRGGRNQQETQYFGPGTRLLVL.

This clone was seen only a few times. The rearrangement links TRBV21-1 to TRBJ1-1. TRBV21-1 is classified as a pseudogene. CDR3 length: 12 residues. CDR3 sequence reads: CASSPGVPEAFF. As DNA, the CDR3 is TGTGCCAGCAGCCCGGGGGTCCCTGAAGCTTTCTTT.

V is TRBV12-5 and J is TRBJ1-1; D remains ambiguous. The germline V gene has CDR1 LGHNT and CDR2 FRNRAP. V was clipped by 1 base and J by 1 base, with 16 bases between them. CDR3 length: 17 amino acids. As DNA, the CDR3 is TGTGCTAGTGGTTTGGCCAAGGGAGGATTAGGGAACACTGAAGCTTTCTTT. Translated: CASGLAKGGLGNTEAFF.

This chain uses TRBV13 with TRBJ2-1; 7 nucleotides match TRBD2. With V trimmed by 5 bases and J by 12 bases, 7 bases remained unmatched. CDR1 and CDR2 (germline): PRHDT, FYEKMQ (reference sequence). This CDR3 has 12 amino acids. The chain's CDR3 is CASSPEPGGQFF. The CDR3 nucleotides read TGTGCCAGCAGCCCGGAGCCGGGGGGGCAGTTCTTC.

On this clone itself: Other nucleotide sequences from this sample produce the same CDR3. The chain joins TRBV18 to TRBJ1-1; D is unclear. The germline gives CDR1 KGHSH, CDR2 LQKENI. V dropped 2 bases and J dropped 0 bases, with 7 bases sitting between them. There are 14 residues in the CDR3. This CDR3 is CASSPAGMNTEAFF. The CDR3 DNA reads TGTGCCAGCTCACCAGCCGGGATGAACACTGAAGCTTTCTTT.

The chain combines TRBV18 with TRBJ2-1; D not certain. Germline V gene data show CDR1 as KGHSH and CDR2 as LQKENI. The CDR3 consists of 14 residues. Trimming removed 3 bases from V and 7 bases from J, with 13 bases in between. The CDR3 loop reads CASSPYPTRNEQFF. The CDR3 nucleotides read TGTGCCAGCTCACCGTACCCGACGCGGAATGAGCAGTTCTTC.

The CDR3 sequence: CASSVGVAGYNEQFF. The CDR3 DNA reads TGTGCCAGCAGCGTGGGGGTAGCGGGGTACAATGAGCAGTTCTTC. The V call is TRBV9, the J call TRBJ2-1, with 8 bases matching TRBD2. V lost 2 bases, J lost 4 bases, and 5 bases stayed unmatched. This CDR3 comprises 15 residues. In germline, CDR1 is SGDLS, CDR2 YYNGEE. The complete variable domain, with remaining parts taken from reference TRBV9 and TRBJ2-1, reads DSGVTQTPKHLITATGQRVTLRCSPRSGDLSVYWYQQSLDQGLQFLIQYYNGEERAKGNILERFSAQQFPDLHSELNLSSLELGDSALYFCASSVGVAGYNEQFFGPGTRLTVL.

J is TRBJ1-2 and V is TRBV29-1; D gene unclear. There are 12 residues in the CDR3. The V end lost 3 bases, the J end lost 4 bases, and 9 bases lay between the germline ends. Germline-derived CDR1 and CDR2 are SQVTM and ANQGSEA. CDR3 nucleotides: TGCAGCGTTGAGGCAGGCCTCTATGGCTACACCTTC. Amino acids: CSVEAGLYGYTF.